This paragraph reports one T cell receptor (beta chain). What it binds is not known. The sample comes from a study of T cell responses to AZD1222 COVID-19 vaccine. TCRdb's table, derived via immunoSEQ multiplex PCR, lists solely in-frame clones and lacks some. The sample includes around 72,000 clones, roughly 87% seen only once; the top ten take around 24%. Germline CDR1 is LGHNA and CDR2 is YSLEER. The length of the CDR3 is 13 residues. V was shortened by 4 bases and J by 3 bases, with 9 bases between the two germline ends. Study-level points and caveats: There were mostly white British donors and more females than males, and clonal diversity was possibly underestimated.

The specimen was peripheral blood, collected on day 0 of AZD1222 vaccination. The sequence was collected from an adult in good health. This chain uses TRBV4-3 with TRBJ1-1; no reliable D call. CDR3 DNA sequence: TGCGCCAGCAGCCTCGGCTACGACACTGAAGCTTTCTTT. This encodes CASSLGYDTEAFF.